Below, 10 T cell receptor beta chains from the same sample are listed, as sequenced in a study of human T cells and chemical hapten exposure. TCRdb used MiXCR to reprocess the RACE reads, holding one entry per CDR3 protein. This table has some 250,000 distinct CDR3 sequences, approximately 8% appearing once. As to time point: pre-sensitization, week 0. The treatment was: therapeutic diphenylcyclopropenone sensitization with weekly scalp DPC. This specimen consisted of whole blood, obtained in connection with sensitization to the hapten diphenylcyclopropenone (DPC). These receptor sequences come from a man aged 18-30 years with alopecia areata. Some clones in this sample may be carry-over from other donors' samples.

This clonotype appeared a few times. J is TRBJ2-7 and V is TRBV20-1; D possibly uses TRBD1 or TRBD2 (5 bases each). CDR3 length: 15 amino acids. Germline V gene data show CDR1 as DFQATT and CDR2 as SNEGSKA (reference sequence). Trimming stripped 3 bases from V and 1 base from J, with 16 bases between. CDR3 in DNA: TGCAGTGCTAGCGTGAGGGCAGGGCGTTCCTACGAGCAGTACTTC. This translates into CSASVRAGRSYEQYF.

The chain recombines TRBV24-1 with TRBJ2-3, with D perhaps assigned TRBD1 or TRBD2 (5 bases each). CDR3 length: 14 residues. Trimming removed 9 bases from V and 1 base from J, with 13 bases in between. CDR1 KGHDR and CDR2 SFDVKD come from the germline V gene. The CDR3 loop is CATPRDVRTDTQYF. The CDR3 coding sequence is TGTGCCACCCCTCGGGACGTACGCACAGATACGCAGTATTTT.

The CDR3 coding sequence is TGTGCCAGCAGTTACGGTAGGACGGACTACGAGCAGTACGTC. It codes for CASSYGRTDYEQYV. This chain joins TRBV6-6 and TRBJ2-7; no clear D gene. The germline V gene encodes CDR1 MNHNY and CDR2 SVGAGI (reference sequence). Trimming pared 2 bases from V and 3 bases from J, leaving 11 bases between. The CDR3 consists of 14 residues.

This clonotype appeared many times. CDR3 DNA sequence: TGTGCCAGCAGGTTGGACAGGGCCTACGAGCAGTACTTC. Translating gives CASRLDRAYEQYF. V usage is TRBV12-3 or TRBV12-4 and J usage is TRBJ2-7; 8 bases match TRBD1. V shed 6 bases and J 2 bases; nucleotides not matched to a gene: 3. The CDR3 covers 13 residues.

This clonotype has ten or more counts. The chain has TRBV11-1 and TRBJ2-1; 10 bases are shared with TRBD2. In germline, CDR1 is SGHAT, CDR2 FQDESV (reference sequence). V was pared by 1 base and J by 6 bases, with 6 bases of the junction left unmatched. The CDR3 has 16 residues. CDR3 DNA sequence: TGTGCCAGCAGCTTAGTCTCAAGCGGGGGGGCCAATGAGCAGTTCTTC. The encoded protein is CASSLVSSGGANEQFF.

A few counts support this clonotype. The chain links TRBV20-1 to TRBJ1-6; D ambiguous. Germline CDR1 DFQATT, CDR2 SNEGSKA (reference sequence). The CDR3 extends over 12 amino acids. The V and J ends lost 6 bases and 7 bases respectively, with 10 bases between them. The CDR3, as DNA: TGCAGTGCAAGGGAGGAGAATTCACCCCTCCACTTT. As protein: CSAREENSPLHF.

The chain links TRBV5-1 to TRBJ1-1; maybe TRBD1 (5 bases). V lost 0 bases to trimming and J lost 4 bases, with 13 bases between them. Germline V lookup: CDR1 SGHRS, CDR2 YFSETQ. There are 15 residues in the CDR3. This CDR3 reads CASSLEGAEGTEAFF. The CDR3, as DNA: TGCGCCAGCAGCTTGGAAGGGGCGGAAGGCACTGAAGCTTTCTTT.

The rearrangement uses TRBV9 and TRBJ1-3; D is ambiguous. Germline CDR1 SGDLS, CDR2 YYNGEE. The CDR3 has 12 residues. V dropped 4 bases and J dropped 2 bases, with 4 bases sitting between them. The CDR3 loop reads CASSPAGNTIYF. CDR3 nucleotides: TGTGCCAGCAGCCCAGCTGGAAACACCATATATTTT.

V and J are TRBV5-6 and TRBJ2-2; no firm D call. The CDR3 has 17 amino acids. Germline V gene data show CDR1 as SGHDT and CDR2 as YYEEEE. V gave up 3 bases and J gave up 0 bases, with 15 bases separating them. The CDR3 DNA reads TGTGCCAGCAGCTCGCCCCGGTCGGAGCCGAACACCGGGGAGCTGTTTTTT. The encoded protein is CASSSPRSEPNTGELFF.

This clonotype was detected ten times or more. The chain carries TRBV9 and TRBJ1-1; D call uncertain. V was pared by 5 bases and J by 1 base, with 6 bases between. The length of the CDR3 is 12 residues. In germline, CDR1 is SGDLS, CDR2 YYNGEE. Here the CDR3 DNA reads TGTGCCAGCAGTGGGTGGAACACTGAAGCTTTCTTT. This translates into CASSGWNTEAFF.